The source of this TCR beta chain is a study of molecular identifiers for immune sequencing clone quantification. On the study more broadly: Replicate RNA from roughly 21,000 or 96,000 naive CD8 T cells formed five aliquots; four were sequenced.

The study's findings and limits: Barcodes shared by identical TCR molecules could lead to underestimated sizes of highly expanded clones.

The CDR3 consists of 16 residues. Germline values: CDR1 SGHVS, CDR2 FNYEAQ. V gave up 3 bases and J gave up 1 base; unmatched junction bases: 3. TCRdb reprocessed the PCR reads via MiXCR and lists one record per CDR3 protein. The sample holds roughly 55,000 distinct CDR3 sequences, about a third seen once. Based on a CD8+CD4-CCR7+CD45RA+ profile, naive CD8 T cells were sorted. With respect to this clonotype: Its antigen is not identified.

This receptor was taken from a human donor in good health. Some libraries in this study had Jurkat cell RNA spiked in. Source material: naive CD8+ T cells from blood, with Jurkat cell RNA spiked in. The subset is: FACS-sorted CD8+CD4-CCR7+CD45RA+ naive T cells. This chain connects TRBV7-6 to TRBJ2-2, with TRBD2 identical over 9 bases. The CDR3, as DNA: TGTGCCAGCAGCTTCGGACTAGCGAGGAACACCGGGGAGCTGTTTTTT. Translated: CASSFGLARNTGELFF.